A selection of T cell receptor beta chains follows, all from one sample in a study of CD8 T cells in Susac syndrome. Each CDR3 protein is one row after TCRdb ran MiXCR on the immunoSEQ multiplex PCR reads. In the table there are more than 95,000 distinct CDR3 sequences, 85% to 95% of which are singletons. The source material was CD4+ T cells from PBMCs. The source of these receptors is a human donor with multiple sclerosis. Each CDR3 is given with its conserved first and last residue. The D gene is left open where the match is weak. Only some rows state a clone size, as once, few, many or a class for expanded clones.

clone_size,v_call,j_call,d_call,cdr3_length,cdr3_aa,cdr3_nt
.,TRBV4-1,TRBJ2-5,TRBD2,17,CASSQDPSGGGQETQYF,TGCGCCAGCAGCCAAGATCCTAGCGGGGGGGGACAAGAGACCCAGTACTTC
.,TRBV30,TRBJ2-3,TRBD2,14,CAWSLAGVADTQYF,TGTGCCTGGAGTCTTGCGGGGGTAGCAGATACGCAGTATTTT
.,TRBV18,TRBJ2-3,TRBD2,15,CASSPRTSTLNTQYF,TGTGCCAGCTCACCCAGGACTAGCACCCTAAATACGCAGTATTTT
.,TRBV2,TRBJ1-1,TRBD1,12,CARQGANTEAFF,TGTGCCAGACAGGGGGCGAACACTGAAGCTTTCTTT
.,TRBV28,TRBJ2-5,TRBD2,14,CASTSLAGVETQYF,TGTGCCAGCACCAGCCTAGCGGGGGTCGAGACCCAGTACTTC
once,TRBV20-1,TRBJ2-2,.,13,CSARPGNTGELFF,TGCAGTGCTAGACCCGGAAACACCGGGGAGCTGTTTTTT
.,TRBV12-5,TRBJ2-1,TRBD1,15,CASGKGAGSYNEQFF,TGTGCTAGTGGGAAGGGGGCGGGCTCCTACAATGAGCAGTTCTTC
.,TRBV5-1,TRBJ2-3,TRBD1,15,CASTSWTGWTDTQYF,TGCGCCAGCACCTCCTGGACAGGGTGGACAGATACGCAGTATTTT
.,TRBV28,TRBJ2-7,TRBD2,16,CASRPAGTSASYEQYF,TGTGCCAGCAGACCCGCCGGGACTAGCGCTTCCTACGAGCAGTACTTC
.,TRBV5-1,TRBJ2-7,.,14,CASSLGQGPNEQYF,TGCGCCAGCAGCTTGGGTCAGGGGCCGAACGAGCAGTACTTC
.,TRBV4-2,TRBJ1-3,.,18,CASSHRGLDSHSGNTIYF,TGTGCCAGCAGCCATCGAGGACTGGACAGCCACTCTGGAAACACCATATATTTT
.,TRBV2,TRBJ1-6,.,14,CASRWGQGNSPLHF,TGTGCCAGCCGTTGGGGCCAGGGAAATTCACCCCTCCACTTT
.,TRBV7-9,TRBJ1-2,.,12,CASSLEEGGYTF,TGTGCCAGCAGCTTAGAGGAGGGTGGCTACACCTTC
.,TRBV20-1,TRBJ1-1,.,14,CSASPTIVGTEAFF,TGCAGTGCTAGCCCTACGATAGTTGGCACTGAAGCTTTCTTT
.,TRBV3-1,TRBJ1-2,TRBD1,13,CASSQGTERGYTF,TGTGCCAGCAGCCAGGGGACAGAGCGTGGCTACACCTTC
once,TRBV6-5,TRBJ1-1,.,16,CASSYPTSQAMTEAFF,TGTGCCAGCAGTTACCCGACGAGTCAGGCGATGACTGAAGCTTTCTTT
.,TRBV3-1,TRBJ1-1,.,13,CASSPGLGTEAFF,TGTGCCAGCAGCCCCGGCCTGGGCACTGAAGCTTTCTTT
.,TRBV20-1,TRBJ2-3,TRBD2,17,CSASMGGGGGPTDTQYF,TGCAGTGCTAGTATGGGCGGTGGCGGGGGGCCCACAGATACGCAGTATTTT
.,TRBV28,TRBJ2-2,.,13,CASSLGYTGELFF,TGTGCCAGCAGTTTAGGGTACACCGGGGAGCTGTTTTTT
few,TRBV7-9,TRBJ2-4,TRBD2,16,CASSLEIPSGVNIQYF,TGTGCCAGCAGCTTAGAGATTCCGAGCGGGGTAAACATTCAGTACTTC
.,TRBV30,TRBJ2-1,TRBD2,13,CAWKLAVQGEQFF,TGTGCCTGGAAACTAGCGGTACAGGGCGAGCAGTTCTTC
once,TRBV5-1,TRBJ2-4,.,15,CASSWDSRPPNIQYF,TGCGCCAGCAGCTGGGACTCGCGGCCCCCGAACATTCAGTACTTC
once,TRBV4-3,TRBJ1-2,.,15,CASSQDDRANYGYTF,TGCGCCAGCAGCCAAGACGACAGAGCTAACTATGGCTACACCTTC
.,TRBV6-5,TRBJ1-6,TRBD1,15,CASSWTDRVNSPLHF,TGTGCCAGCAGTTGGACCGACAGGGTCAATTCACCCCTCCACTTT
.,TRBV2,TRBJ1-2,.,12,CASSDGPGSYTF,TGTGCCAGCAGTGACGGGCCGGGTAGCTACACCTTC
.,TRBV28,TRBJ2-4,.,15,CASSLSGGATDIQYF,TGTGCCAGCAGTTTGTCCGGGGGCGCGACGGACATTCAGTACTTC
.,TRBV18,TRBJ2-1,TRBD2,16,CASSPPNGGGVREQFF,TGTGCCAGCTCACCACCGAACGGGGGGGGCGTCCGAGAGCAGTTCTTC
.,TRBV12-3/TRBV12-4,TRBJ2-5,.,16,CASSPIQGKGIETQYF,TGTGCCAGCAGCCCCATCCAGGGGAAAGGGATCGAGACCCAGTACTTC
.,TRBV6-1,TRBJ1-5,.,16,CASSERVWSSNQPQHF,TGTGCCAGCAGTGAAAGGGTGTGGAGTAGCAATCAGCCCCAGCATTTT
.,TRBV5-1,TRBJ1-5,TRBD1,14,CASSLGDSSQPQHF,TGCGCCAGCAGCTTGGGGGACAGCAGTCAGCCCCAGCATTTT
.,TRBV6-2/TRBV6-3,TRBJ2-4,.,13,CASSYGQKNIQYF,TGTGCCAGCAGTTACGGTCAGAAAAACATTCAGTACTTC
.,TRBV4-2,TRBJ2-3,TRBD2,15,CASRQSGTGTDTQYF,TGTGCCAGCAGGCAGAGCGGGACCGGCACAGATACGCAGTATTTT
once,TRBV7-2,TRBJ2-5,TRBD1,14,CASSADRGGETQYF,TGTGCCAGCAGCGCGGACAGGGGAGGGGAGACCCAGTACTTC
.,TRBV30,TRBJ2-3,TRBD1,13,CAWAGGRTDTQYF,TGTGCCTGGGCAGGGGGCCGCACAGATACGCAGTATTTT
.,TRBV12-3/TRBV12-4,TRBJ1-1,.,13,CASSPQQGTEAFF,TGTGCCAGCAGCCCCCAACAGGGTACTGAAGCTTTCTTT
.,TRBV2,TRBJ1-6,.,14,CASRESSYNSPLHF,TGTGCCAGCAGAGAGAGCTCCTATAATTCACCCCTCCACTTT
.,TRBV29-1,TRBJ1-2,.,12,CSVAESVYGYTF,TGCAGCGTTGCTGAGAGTGTCTATGGCTACACCTTC
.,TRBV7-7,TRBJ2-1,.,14,CASSLEHRAGEQFF,TGTGCCAGCAGCTTAGAGCACAGGGCGGGAGAGCAGTTCTTC
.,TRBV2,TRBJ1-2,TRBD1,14,CASSTGTGGYGYTF,TGTGCCAGCAGTACCGGGACAGGGGGTTATGGCTACACCTTC
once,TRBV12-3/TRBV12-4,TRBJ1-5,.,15,CASSTRVQPNQPQHF,TGTGCCAGCAGTACCCGGGTCCAGCCCAATCAGCCCCAGCATTTT
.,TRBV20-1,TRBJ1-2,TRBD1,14,CSVTGTGGAGGYTF,TGCAGTGTCACCGGGACAGGGGGCGCGGGTGGCTACACCTTC
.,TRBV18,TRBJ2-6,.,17,CASSRVGGISGANVLTF,TGTGCCAGCTCAAGGGTGGGCGGAATCTCTGGGGCCAACGTCCTGACTTTC
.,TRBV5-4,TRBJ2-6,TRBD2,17,CASSPSGGRSGANVLTF,TGTGCCAGCAGCCCTAGCGGGGGCCGCTCTGGGGCCAACGTCCTGACTTTC
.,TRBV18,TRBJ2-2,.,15,CASSSQQDHTGELFF,TGTGCCAGCTCATCCCAACAGGATCACACCGGGGAGCTGTTTTTT
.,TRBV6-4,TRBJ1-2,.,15,CASSDYGGFIGGYTF,TGTGCCAGCAGTGACTATGGGGGTTTCATAGGTGGCTACACCTTC
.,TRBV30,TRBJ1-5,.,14,CAWSEDRIYQPQHF,TGTGCCTGGAGTGAAGACAGGATCTATCAGCCCCAGCATTTT
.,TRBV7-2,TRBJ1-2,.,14,CASSPRHLPEGYTF,TGTGCCAGCAGCCCGAGGCACCTACCCGAGGGCTACACCTTC
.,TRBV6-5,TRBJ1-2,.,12,CASASPSFRYTF,TGTGCCAGCGCCTCGCCCAGTTTCCGCTACACCTTC
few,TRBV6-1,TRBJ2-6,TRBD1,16,CASNSGTGAGANVLTF,TGTGCCAGCAACTCCGGGACAGGGGCTGGGGCCAACGTCCTGACTTTC
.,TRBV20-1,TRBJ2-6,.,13,CSAKASGANVLTF,TGCAGTGCTAAGGCATCTGGGGCCAACGTCCTGACTTTC
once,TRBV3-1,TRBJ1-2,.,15,CASSQGGQGVEGYTF,TGTGCCAGCAGCCAAGGAGGTCAGGGAGTAGAGGGCTACACCTTC
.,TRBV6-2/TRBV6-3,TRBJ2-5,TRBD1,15,CASSKPTGRQETQYF,TGTGCCAGCAGTAAGCCGACAGGGCGACAAGAGACCCAGTACTTC
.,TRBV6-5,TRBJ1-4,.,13,CASSYRRGEKLFF,TGTGCCAGCAGTTACCGTCGGGGAGAAAAACTGTTTTTT
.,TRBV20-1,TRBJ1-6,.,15,CSASFGTNGGSPLHF,TGCAGTGCTAGTTTCGGCACCAACGGGGGTTCACCCCTCCACTTT
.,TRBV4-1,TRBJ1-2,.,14,CASSQVGAVYGYTF,TGCGCCAGCAGCCAAGTCGGGGCAGTCTATGGCTACACCTTC